This T cell receptor (beta chain) was retrieved from a study of PD-1 blockade in classical Hodgkin lymphoma. Overall study results and limits: CD4+ but not CD8+ TCR diversity rose significantly by C4D1. Why the repertoires differ is still unclear, perhaps disease activity or prior therapy. Patients with a complete response exhibited baseline diversity comparable to newly diagnosed patients. Baseline TCR diversity was reportedly lower in newly diagnosed patients than in healthy donors. It was reported as lower still in relapsed/refractory patients.

The V gene's germline CDR1 is KGHSY and CDR2 FQNENV. With V trimmed by 0 bases and J by 6 bases, 2 bases remained unmatched. This CDR3 contains 14 residues. Sequencing used immunoSEQ multiplex PCR; TCRdb keeps in-frame clones, though not all of them. The sample includes 130,000 to 150,000 clones, just under 80% of them seen just once. Brentuximab vedotin exposure varied among the patients, all of whom had relapsed after autologous stem cell transplantation. Of note for this clone: Antigen specificity is unknown.

This chain connects TRBV16 to TRBJ2-3; 8 bases are shared with TRBD2. The sample in question was peripheral blood mononuclear cells (PBMCs), obtained before the second cycle of nivolumab. The receptor was isolated from a human donor with classical Hodgkin lymphoma. CDR3 sequence reads: CASSQSASGDTQYF. The CDR3, as DNA: TGTGCCAGCAGCCAATCGGCTAGCGGGGATACGCAGTATTTT.